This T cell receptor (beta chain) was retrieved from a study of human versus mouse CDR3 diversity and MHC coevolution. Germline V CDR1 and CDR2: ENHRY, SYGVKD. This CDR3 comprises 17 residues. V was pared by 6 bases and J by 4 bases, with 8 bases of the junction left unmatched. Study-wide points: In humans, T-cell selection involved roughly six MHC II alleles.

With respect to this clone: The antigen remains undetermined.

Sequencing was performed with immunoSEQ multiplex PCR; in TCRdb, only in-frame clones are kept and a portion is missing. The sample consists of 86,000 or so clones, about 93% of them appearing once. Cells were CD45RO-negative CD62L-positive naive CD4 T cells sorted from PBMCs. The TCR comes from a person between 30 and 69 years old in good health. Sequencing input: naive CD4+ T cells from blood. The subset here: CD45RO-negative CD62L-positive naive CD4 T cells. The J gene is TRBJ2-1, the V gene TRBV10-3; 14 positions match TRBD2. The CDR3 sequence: CAISPGTSGSKYNEQFF. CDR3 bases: TGTGCCATCAGCCCAGGGACTAGCGGGAGCAAATACAATGAGCAGTTCTTC.